This note documents a single T cell receptor (beta chain) sequence. Its target is unknown. The record originates from a study of PD-1 blockade in classical Hodgkin lymphoma. The patients all showed relapse after autologous stem cell transplantation, while their brentuximab vedotin exposure varied. The authors enriched CD8+ T cells from thawed PBMCs via magnetic negative selection. Study-level results: Complete responders' baseline diversity resembled that of newly diagnosed patients. The CD4+ diversity rise by C4D1 was clearest in complete responders.

Assay: immunoSEQ multiplex PCR; the TCRdb copy retains only in-frame clones and omits some. The data show some 25,000 clones, 88% seen once. V lost 2 bases and J lost 0, with 8 bases in between. The V gene's germline CDR1 is MNHNY and CDR2 SVGAGI (reference sequence). CDR3 length: 15 amino acids. The V gene is TRBV6-6, the J gene TRBJ2-1; D remains unclear. The specimen comprised CD8+ T cells from blood, sampled at baseline. The TCR comes from a human donor with classical Hodgkin lymphoma. CDR3: CASSYGGPSYNEQFF. The CDR3 DNA sequence: TGTGCCAGCAGTTACGGCGGACCCTCCTACAATGAGCAGTTCTTC.